Included here is one TCR beta chain sequence, with context. The table came from immunoSEQ multiplex PCR; TCRdb's copy has only in-frame clones and leaves some out. The repertoire holds about 59,000 clones, roughly 78% seen once, with approximately 3.4% in the top ten. These data come from a study of blood T cell repertoires in COVID-19. Study at large: The cDNA or gDNA used as material had been derived from T cells, B-cell-depleted T cells, or PBMCs.

Germline CDR1 reads SGHTA; CDR2 reads FQGNSA. Trimming took off 4 bases at V and 5 bases at J, with 8 bases between the two ends. This CDR3 has 13 amino acids. The TCR originated in a man aged 60 to 69 with acute or convalescent COVID-19. The rearrangement uses TRBV7-2 and TRBJ2-2, with D possibly being TRBD1 (5 bases). Sequencing used peripheral blood. CDR3 nucleotides: TGTGCCAGCAGCTCCGCAGGGACCGGGGAGCTGTTTTTT. This codes for CASSSAGTGELFF.